These 30 T cell receptor beta chains share one sample of origin, sequenced in a study of T-cell reconstitution after alpha-beta-depleted transplantation in children. Unique molecular identifiers were used to barcode this TCRbeta library. MiXCR, applied by TCRdb to the PCR reads, yields one record per CDR3 protein. Here the sample spans 450,000 to 600,000 distinct CDR3 sequences, about 30% being singletons. The material sequenced was PBMCs from the stem cell graft donor, taken from the stem cell graft. The receptors shown here come from a human donor who donated a stem cell graft to a child with aplastic anemia.

There are a few counts of this clonotype. This chain joins TRBV7-2 and TRBJ2-2; 8 bases match TRBD1. Germline V lookup: CDR1 SGHTA, CDR2 FQGNSA. Germline trimming cut 7 bases from V and 7 bases from J; bases unmatched to any gene: 5. CDR3 length equals 13 residues. The CDR3 nucleotides read TGTGCCAGCAACCCAGGGGGCTACGGGGAGCTGTTTTTT. Encoded protein: CASNPGGYGELFF.

CDR3 DNA sequence: TGTGCCAGCCGAGACCGGACTGGGCAGTTCTTC. This gives the protein CASRDRTGQFF. V and J are TRBV27 and TRBJ2-1; D may be TRBD2 (5 bases). Germline CDR1 reads MNHEY; CDR2 reads SMNVEV (reference sequence). The CDR3 runs to 11 residues. Trimming shortened V by 8 bases and J by 12 bases, and 14 bases separated the two germline ends.

This clonotype appeared once. The chain recombines TRBV9 with TRBJ2-2; weak D call: TRBD1 (6 bases). This CDR3 is built from 15 residues. V gave up 2 bases and J gave up 4 bases, with 12 bases separating them. Germline V gene lookup returns CDR1 SGDLS and CDR2 YYNGEE. The CDR3 loop reads CASSVRGVGTGELFF. The CDR3 DNA follows: TGTGCCAGCAGCGTCAGGGGAGTCGGCACCGGGGAGCTGTTTTTT.

The chain employs TRBV20-1 and TRBJ2-7; D not resolved. The CDR3 runs to 15 residues. The V and J ends lost 0 bases and 3 bases respectively, with 15 bases between them. From germline, CDR1 is DFQATT and CDR2 SNEGSKA (reference sequence). CDR3 sequence: CSARDSNSIGYEQYV. The CDR3 DNA is TGCAGTGCTAGAGATTCCAACAGTATCGGCTACGAGCAGTACGTC.

This clonotype has only a few counts. The chain has TRBV15 and TRBJ1-1; D not certain. Germline V gene sequence: CDR1 LNHNV, CDR2 YYDKDF (reference sequence). Trimming pared 0 bases from V and 8 bases from J, leaving 7 bases between. CDR3 length: 12 residues. In nucleotides, the CDR3 is TGTGCCACCAGCAGAGATCAAGTCGAAGCTTTCTTT. Its translation is CATSRDQVEAFF.

This clonotype was counted a few times. The V call is TRBV27, the J call TRBJ2-7; TRBD1 is a possible D gene (6 bases). The V gene's germline CDR1 is MNHEY and CDR2 SMNVEV (reference sequence). This CDR3 has 13 residues. V gave up 5 bases and J gave up 4 bases, with 12 bases separating them. CDR3: CASSVQGLYEQYF. The CDR3 region has the DNA TGTGCCAGCAGTGTACAGGGTTTGTACGAGCAGTACTTC.

This clonotype showed up just a few times. The chain recombines TRBV5-1 with TRBJ1-4; D call uncertain. This CDR3 is built from 14 residues. CDR1 and CDR2 from the germline V gene are SGHRS and YFSETQ. V dropped 0 bases and J dropped 4 bases, with 7 bases sitting between them. CDR3 region: CASSLERGNEKLFF. The CDR3 nucleotides are TGCGCCAGCAGCTTGGAACGGGGTAATGAAAAACTGTTTTTT.

The V and J genes are TRBV18 and TRBJ1-1; no reliable D call. Germline CDR1 KGHSH, CDR2 LQKENI. CDR3 length: 15 residues. V lost 6 bases and J 0 bases, leaving 14 bases between the germline ends. DNA of the CDR3: TGTGCCAGCTCCCCAACCGGTGGGGTGAACACTGAAGCTTTCTTT. Protein sequence: CASSPTGGVNTEAFF.

This clonotype was observed once. V gene TRBV21-1 combines with J gene TRBJ2-7. TRBV21-1 is a recognized pseudogene. This CDR3 contains 16 residues. The CDR3 DNA reads as TGTGCCAGCAGCAAAGCGCTTTACCAGAAAACCTACGAGCAGTACGTC. Protein: CASSKALYQKTYEQYV.

The chain is built from TRBV4-3 and TRBJ2-1; TRBD2 agrees at 15 bases. Germline V gene sequence: CDR1 LGHNA, CDR2 YSLEER. The ends lost 2 bases at V and 3 bases at J; junction bases unmatched: 8. This CDR3 is 19 amino acids long. The CDR3 sequence is CASSQKRGTSGRSYNEQFF. CDR3 sequence (DNA): TGCGCCAGCAGCCAAAAGAGGGGGACTAGCGGGAGGAGCTACAATGAGCAGTTCTTC.

V is TRBV12-3 or TRBV12-4 and J is TRBJ2-3; D remains ambiguous. Trimming removed 1 base from V and 1 base from J, with 6 bases in between. The CDR3 has 14 amino acids. CDR3 sequence (DNA): TGTGCCAGCAGTTTAGAGCTGGGCACAGATACGCAGTATTTT. Its protein product is CASSLELGTDTQYF.

For the CDR3, the DNA is TGTGCCAGTAGTATAGACTCTTTAAGAGGAAACACCATATATTTT. This encodes CASSIDSLRGNTIYF. The V gene is TRBV19, the J gene TRBJ1-3, with D uncertain. Per germline, CDR1 LNHDA and CDR2 SQIVND (reference sequence). CDR3 length: 15 residues. V lost 0 bases and J 4 bases, leaving 10 bases between the germline ends.

This clonotype was counted at least ten times. This rearrangement joins TRBV29-1 to TRBJ1-4; D unclear. The CDR3 covers 11 residues. Trimming shortened V by 4 bases and J by 5 bases, and 5 bases separated the two germline ends. Per the germline V gene, CDR1 is SQVTM and CDR2 is ANQGSEA. DNA for the CDR3: TGCAGCGTTGGTAACAATGAAAAACTGTTTTTT. Amino acids: CSVGNNEKLFF.

This clonotype has more than one count but fewer than ten. V usage is TRBV11-1 and J usage is TRBJ2-2; D is ambiguous. Germline V gene lookup returns CDR1 SGHAT and CDR2 FQDESV (reference sequence). The germline V and J ends were trimmed by 1 base and 3 bases, with 21 bases remaining between them. This CDR3 comprises 19 residues. CDR3 sequence reads: CASSLGVNWGIHDTGELFF. Written as DNA, the CDR3 is TGTGCCAGCAGCTTAGGGGTTAATTGGGGAATACATGACACCGGGGAGCTGTTTTTT. Supplemented by reference TRBV11-1 and TRBJ2-2, the full variable domain reads EAEVAQSPRYKITEKSQAVAFWCDPISGHATLYWYRQILGQGPELLVQFQDESVVDDSQLPKDRFSAERLKGVDSTLKIQPAELGDSAMYLCASSLGVNWGIHDTGELFFGEGSRLTVL.

This sequence joins TRBV5-6 and TRBJ1-3; D is undetermined. V was trimmed by 2 bases and J by 2 bases, leaving 14 bases between them. The CDR3 sequence is 16 residues long. The V gene's germline CDR1 is SGHDT and CDR2 YYEEEE. CDR3 sequence reads: CASSLWGALPGNTIYF. CDR3 nucleotide sequence: TGTGCCAGCAGCTTATGGGGTGCCCTTCCTGGAAACACCATATATTTT.

The chain links TRBV29-1 to TRBJ2-1, with 9 bases aligning to TRBD2. V dropped 7 bases and J dropped 3; count of bases not matched to a gene: 7. This CDR3 has 14 amino acids. In germline, CDR1 is SQVTM, CDR2 ANQGSEA. The CDR3 nucleotides are TGCAGCGCCCCCAGGACTAGCGACTACAATGAGCAGTTCTTC. Translation: CSAPRTSDYNEQFF.

On this clonotype itself: A junction end diverges from the germline sequence, so it may reflect a read error. CDR3: CAISNYPNEHFF. The CDR3 nucleotides are TGTGCCATCAGTAACTACCCCAATGAGCACTTCTTC. The chain uses TRBV10-3 and TRBJ2-1; D ambiguous. The CDR3 contains 12 residues. Germline lookup yields CDR1 ENHRY and CDR2 SYGVKD.

The chain carries TRBV15 and TRBJ2-7; possibly TRBD1 for D (5 bases). The germline CDR1 and CDR2 sequences are LNHNV and YYDKDF (reference sequence). The CDR3 loop spans 15 amino acids. With 0 bases removed from V and 2 bases from J, the gap between germline ends came to 11 bases. CDR3 bases: TGTGCCACCAGCAGAGATTTGACAGTAACCTACGAGCAGTACGTC. Amino acids: CATSRDLTVTYEQYV.

The gene calls are TRBV6-5 and TRBJ2-7; D is possibly TRBD1 (6 bases). This CDR3 has 11 residues. V gave up 7 bases and J gave up 2 bases, with 6 bases separating them. Germline-derived CDR1 and CDR2 are MNHEY and SVGAGI. CDR3 in amino acids: CASTGAYEQYF. DNA of the CDR3: TGTGCCAGCACAGGGGCCTACGAGCAGTACTTC.

This clonotype has only a few counts. The chain carries TRBV18 and TRBJ2-1; 16 bases map to TRBD2. Unmatched junction bases numbered 11, after V lost 3 bases and J lost 9 bases. The V gene's germline CDR1 is KGHSH and CDR2 LQKENI. The CDR3 has 18 residues. The CDR3 region has the DNA TGTGCCAGCTCACCTCCGCGGGGACTAGCGGGAGGGCCGGGTGAGCAGTTCTTC. This sequence encodes CASSPPRGLAGGPGEQFF.

This clonotype came up many times. This chain joins TRBV20-1 and TRBJ1-4; D may be TRBD1 (5 bases). V lost 2 bases and J 5 bases, leaving 12 bases between the germline ends. The CDR3 covers 14 residues. Per the germline V gene, CDR1 is DFQATT and CDR2 is SNEGSKA (reference sequence). The CDR3 nucleotides are TGCAGTGCTAGACAGGGTAACGAGAATGAAAAACTGTTTTTT. Translating gives CSARQGNENEKLFF.

V gene TRBV6-2 or TRBV6-3 combines with J gene TRBJ2-1, with TRBD2 matching over 11 bases. This CDR3 spans 13 amino acids. Unmatched junction bases numbered 5, after V lost 7 bases and J lost 9 bases. Germline lookup yields CDR1 MNHEY and CDR2 SVGEGT. The CDR3 DNA reads as TGTGCCAGCACCGGAGGGACTAGCGGTGAGCAGTTCTTC. This sequence encodes CASTGGTSGEQFF.

This clonotype turned up a few times. The V and J genes are TRBV11-2 and TRBJ1-3; TRBD1 might be the D (6 bases). Trimming cost V 5 bases and J 2 bases, with 10 bases left between them. Germline-derived CDR1 and CDR2 are SGHAT and FQNNGV. The length of the CDR3 is 14 residues. DNA for the CDR3: TGTGCCAGCAGCCCGAGGGGGGCTGGAAACACCATATATTTT. It codes for CASSPRGAGNTIYF.

The rearrangement joins TRBV3-1 to TRBJ2-5; no reliable D call. Germline lookup yields CDR1 LGHDT and CDR2 YNNKEL (reference sequence). Trimming left V 10 bases short and J 4 bases short, with 13 bases between. This CDR3 is 12 amino acids long. CDR3 coding DNA: TGTGCCATATCGCGTCGAGGAGAGACCCAGTACTTC. Its translation: CAISRRGETQYF.

The rearrangement joins TRBV18 to TRBJ2-5, with D possibly TRBD2 on 5 matching bases. Deletions cut 0 bases from V and 4 bases from J, with 12 bases between. The length of the CDR3 is 15 residues. CDR1 and CDR2 (germline): KGHSH, LQKENI. As DNA, the CDR3 is TGTGCCAGCTCACCACCGAGAAGAGGAGGAGAGACCCAGTACTTC. Protein product: CASSPPRRGGETQYF.

V is TRBV7-8 and J is TRBJ1-2; D not resolved. CDR1 and CDR2 from the germline V gene are SGHVS and FQNEAQ. This CDR3 spans 16 amino acids. V dropped 1 base and J dropped 3 bases, with 15 bases sitting between them. In nucleotides, the CDR3 is TGTGCCAGCAGCTTAGTAGCGGATCGTGGGGACTATGGCTACACCTTC. This codes for CASSLVADRGDYGYTF. Full variable domain (rest looked up from reference TRBV7-8 and TRBJ1-2): GAGVSQSPRYKVAKRGQDVALRCDPISGHVSLFWYQQALGQGPEFLTYFQNEAQLDKSGLPSDRFFAERPEGSVSTLKIQRTQQEDSAVYLCASSLVADRGDYGYTFGSGTRLTVV.

The table lists this clonotype with a count of one. V is TRBV29-1 and J is TRBJ2-1; 7 bases agree with TRBD1. V gave up 6 bases and J gave up 9 bases; unmatched junction bases: 11. CDR3 length equals 13 residues. Germline-derived CDR1 and CDR2 are SQVTM and ANQGSEA. The CDR3 nucleotides read TGCAGCGTCGCACGACAGGGCGCCGCTGAGCAGTTCTTC. It encodes CSVARQGAAEQFF.

A few counts support this clonotype. The chain carries TRBV5-1 and TRBJ2-1; no clear D gene. Germline CDR1 reads SGHRS; CDR2 reads YFSETQ. Trimming took off 0 bases at V and 0 bases at J, with 10 bases between the two ends. The CDR3 runs 16 residues. The CDR3 DNA follows: TGCGCCAGCAGCTTGGTGGCGGAAACCTCCTACAATGAGCAGTTCTTC. This encodes CASSLVAETSYNEQFF.

This rearrangement joins TRBV24-1 to TRBJ2-5; 9 bases are a match to TRBD2. The CDR3 totals 15 residues. Trimming cost V 0 bases and J 3 bases; bases outside gene matches: 1. The V gene's germline CDR1 is KGHDR and CDR2 SFDVKD. The CDR3 spells CATSDLRLAEETQYF. In DNA, the CDR3 is TGTGCCACCAGTGATTTGCGACTAGCGGAAGAGACCCAGTACTTC.

This clonotype was seen at least ten times. V usage is TRBV5-6 and J usage is TRBJ1-2; D remains unclear. Germline CDR1 reads SGHDT; CDR2 reads YYEEEE. Between the trimmed V and J ends, which lost 4 bases and 0 bases, there was a span of 13 bases. There are 15 residues in the CDR3. DNA for the CDR3: TGTGCCAGCAGCCCAAGCTTCTCAGCTAACTATGGCTACACCTTC. Protein sequence: CASSPSFSANYGYTF.